These 14 T cell receptor beta chains share one sample of origin, sequenced in a study of blood T cell repertoires in COVID-19. Using immunoSEQ multiplex PCR, the repertoire was profiled, and TCRdb retains in-frame clones only, with some absent. This table has 300,000 to 450,000 clones, about 85% appearing once. The material sequenced was peripheral blood. Receptor source: a woman younger than 35 with acute or convalescent COVID-19.

This clone has just one count. The rearrangement links TRBV5-1 to TRBJ2-7, with 9 nucleotides matching TRBD2. The CDR3 runs 14 residues. Germline CDR1 reads SGHRS; CDR2 reads YFSETQ. Trimming cost V 3 bases and J 5 bases; bases outside gene matches: 6. The CDR3 protein is CASSYGGRADEQYF. The CDR3 DNA reads as TGCGCCAGCAGCTACGGCGGGAGGGCGGACGAGCAGTACTTC.

The chain combines TRBV5-1 with TRBJ2-7; perhaps TRBD2 as D (5 bases). Deletions cut 0 bases from V and 0 bases from J, with 10 bases between. Germline values: CDR1 SGHRS, CDR2 YFSETQ. This CDR3 contains 15 residues. CDR3 loop: CASSLVQRSSYEQYF. DNA for the CDR3: TGCGCCAGCAGCTTGGTCCAGCGGAGCTCCTACGAGCAGTACTTC.

This clone was recorded a few times. The chain uses TRBV2 and TRBJ1-5; D gene unclear. The V gene lost 6 bases and the J gene lost 0 bases, with 6 bases spanning the gap. CDR3 size: 13 residues. Germline values: CDR1 SNHLY, CDR2 FYNNEI. CDR3 in amino acids: CASREDSNQPQHF. The CDR3, as DNA: TGTGCCAGCAGAGAGGATAGCAATCAGCCCCAGCATTTT.

This chain links TRBV4-1 with TRBJ1-5, with D tentatively TRBD1 (5 bases). V lost 5 bases and J lost 3, with 8 bases in between. CDR1 is MGHRA and CDR2 is YSYEKL in the germline V gene. The CDR3 sequence is 13 residues long. CDR3: CASSATDNQPQHF. DNA of the CDR3: TGCGCCAGCAGCGCGACAGACAATCAGCCCCAGCATTTT.

The CDR3 DNA is TGCGCCAGCAGTCTTTCCCGGGGGGAAGGAAAACTGTTTTTT. It codes for CASSLSRGEGKLFF. The chain links TRBV23-1 to TRBJ1-4; D possibly corresponds to TRBD1 (5 bases). TRBV23-1 is known as an ORF, though its function is uncertain. The CDR3 is 14 residues long. Trimming took 4 bases from V and 10 from J, leaving 16 bases between them.

Ten or more counts support this clone. The chain carries TRBV27 and TRBJ2-1; a weak D match, TRBD2 (5 bases). The CDR3 has 16 residues. In germline, CDR1 is MNHEY, CDR2 SMNVEV (reference sequence). V lost 3 bases and J 3 bases, leaving 15 bases between the germline ends. CDR3 loop: CASSLRAELGYNEQFF. The DNA of the CDR3 is TGTGCCAGCAGTTTGAGGGCGGAGTTGGGCTACAATGAGCAGTTCTTC.

This chain joins TRBV5-1 and TRBJ1-2; no clear D. The CDR3 contains 12 residues. The germline V gene encodes CDR1 SGHRS and CDR2 YFSETQ. V dropped 2 bases and J dropped 6 bases, with 8 bases sitting between them. DNA for the CDR3: TGCGCCAGCAGCTTCGGGGTGGATGGCTACACCTTC. It is translated as CASSFGVDGYTF.

DNA of the CDR3: TGTGCCAGCAGTGGCCTTTCGCCCTTCAACGAGCAGTACTTC. Translating it yields CASSGLSPFNEQYF. The chain couples TRBV28 to TRBJ2-7; unclear D gene. The germline gives CDR1 MDHEN, CDR2 SYDVKM. The length of the CDR3 is 14 residues. V was shortened by 5 bases and J by 5 bases, with 16 bases between the two germline ends.

The CDR3 DNA follows: TGTGCCAGCAGCTTGGATGTGAGGGGGACCTATGGCTACACCTTC. This encodes CASSLDVRGTYGYTF. The chain recombines TRBV13 with TRBJ1-2, with D perhaps TRBD1 (6 bases). The CDR3 runs to 15 residues. Per the germline V gene, CDR1 is PRHDT and CDR2 is FYEKMQ (reference sequence). The V and J ends lost 3 bases and 4 bases respectively, with 15 bases between them.

V is TRBV7-9 and J is TRBJ1-4, with TRBD1 as a possible D gene (5 bases). V lost 1 base to trimming and J lost 9 bases, with 12 bases between them. This CDR3 is built from 14 residues. Germline V gene lookup returns CDR1 SEHNR and CDR2 FQNEAQ (reference sequence). CDR3 region: CASSLGDSFQKLFF. The CDR3 DNA is TGTGCCAGCAGCTTAGGTGACAGTTTCCAAAAACTGTTTTTT.

This chain uses TRBV6-2 or TRBV6-3 with TRBJ2-5; 7 bases fit TRBD2. V gave up 2 bases and J gave up 4 bases; unmatched junction bases: 7. The CDR3 runs to 15 residues. Per the germline V gene, CDR1 is MNHEY and CDR2 is SVGEGT. CDR3 sequence: CASSYEQGGPETQYF. Written as DNA, the CDR3 is TGTGCCAGCAGTTACGAGCAGGGAGGGCCAGAGACCCAGTACTTC.

The gene calls are TRBV6-5 and TRBJ2-1; D gene ambiguous. Per the germline V gene, CDR1 is MNHEY and CDR2 is SVGAGI. This CDR3 region has 13 residues. The ends were cut back, 8 bases at V and 6 bases at J, with 14 bases in the middle. CDR3 coding DNA: TGTGCCAGCGGAAACAGTAAGATCAATGAGCAGTTCTTC. Translating it yields CASGNSKINEQFF.

The CDR3 DNA reads TGTGCCAGCAGTTACGGCCAACACTATGGCTACACCTTC. Protein product: CASSYGQHYGYTF. The chain carries TRBV6-5 and TRBJ1-2; D is undetermined. The V end was cut by 2 bases, the J end by 3 bases, with 7 bases between. CDR1 and CDR2 from the germline V gene are MNHEY and SVGAGI. The CDR3 loop spans 13 amino acids.

V and J are TRBV29-1 and TRBJ2-7, with D tentatively TRBD2 (5 bases). This CDR3 has 11 residues. V dropped 0 bases and J dropped 9 bases, with 9 bases sitting between them. Germline CDR1 is SQVTM and CDR2 is ANQGSEA. The CDR3 sequence is CSVEDRGPQYF. The CDR3 DNA is TGCAGCGTTGAAGATCGCGGGCCGCAGTACTTC.